This T cell receptor beta chain was found in a study of Ad26.COV2.S vaccination and SARS-CoV-2 variants. Overall study findings and caveats: Researchers cautioned that TCR breadth and depth analyses may have underestimated total T cell responses.

This table comes from immunoSEQ multiplex PCR, and its TCRdb copy is limited to in-frame clones, with some not included. The sample includes over 250,000 clones, approximately 89% seen only once; the top ten take about 3.5%. Described treatment: around 19 received Ad26.COV2.S at low or high dose, single or two shots; roughly 5 received placebo; per-sample allocation not given. The samples date from day 63 after the first vaccine or placebo injection. Turning to this clone: Its specificity is unknown.

The specimen comprised peripheral blood, sampled in a trial of Ad26.COV2.S vaccine versus placebo. The receptor comes from a person aged 18 to 59 who received the Ad26.COV2.S COVID-19 vaccine or a placebo.

This CDR3 is CASSPDYNEQFF. The CDR3 coding sequence is TGTGCCAGCAGCCCTGACTACAATGAGCAGTTCTTC. This chain uses TRBV7-9 with TRBJ2-1; no definite D call. Germline V gene lookup returns CDR1 SEHNR and CDR2 FQNEAQ (reference sequence). CDR3 length equals 12 residues. V was trimmed by 5 bases and J by 3 bases, leaving 5 bases between them.